This T cell receptor (beta chain) emerged from a study of STAT5B mutations in CD4+ large granular lymphocyte leukemia. Looked up from germline, CDR1 is LGHNA and CDR2 is YNFKEQ. Trimming removed 3 bases from V and 5 bases from J; junction bases left unmatched: 8. The CDR3 contains 15 residues. This clone occurred once. Some clones are missing from TCRdb's copy, which holds only in-frame ones; the method was immunoSEQ multiplex PCR. The sample includes about 23,000 clones, about four fifths of them seen just once. The sequence derives from a human donor in good health. Sample: CD4+ T cells from blood buffy coats. The rearrangement joins TRBV4-2 to TRBJ1-2; 8 bases line up with TRBD1. CDR3 DNA: TGTGCCAGCAGCCACCAGTTACAGGGGGAATATGGCTACACCTTC. Encoded protein: CASSHQLQGEYGYTF.